This T cell receptor (beta chain) stems from a study of shared clonotypes between healthy human individuals. Every donor, a Caucasian adult, lived in Nashville, Tennessee. Concerning this clone itself: Its antigen is not known.

The protocol was immunoSEQ multiplex PCR, while the TCRdb copy is restricted to in-frame clones and leaves out a portion. The sample has just over 2,000,000 clones; 90% to 95% are singletons. This CDR3 is 15 amino acids long. Germline V gene sequence: CDR1 SGHTA, CDR2 FQGNSA. V lost 1 base and J 2 bases, leaving 10 bases between the germline ends. Study results and caveats: It was the few donors that limited the genetic and exposure-history diversity represented. A generally larger estimated richness was seen in naive subsets than in memory subsets.

The chain joins TRBV7-2 to TRBJ2-3, with D perhaps TRBD1 (6 bases). Sequences were obtained from naive CD4+ T cells sorted from blood. Subset denoted: CD45RA+ positively selected. This TCR came from a man aged 18-30 years in good health. The CDR3 DNA sequence: TGTGCCAGCAGCTTAGTGGGACAAAACACAGATACGCAGTATTTT. This sequence encodes CASSLVGQNTDTQYF.